This T cell receptor (beta chain) was documented in a study of blood T cell repertoires in COVID-19. Profiling relied on immunoSEQ multiplex PCR, and the TCRdb table lists in-frame clones only, not all of them. Among 190,000 or so clones, around 86% were seen once, and the ten largest hold roughly 6.7%. This clone was found once. The V gene end was trimmed by 2 bases and the J gene end by 4 bases; junction bases not matched to a gene: 8. The CDR3 is 16 residues long. CDR1 is SNHLY, CDR2 FYNNEI, per germline. V is TRBV2 and J is TRBJ1-5; 7 bases match TRBD1. This clonotype was sampled from a man aged 35 to 55 with acute or convalescent COVID-19. The sequenced material came from peripheral blood. The CDR3 sequence is CASSEQGVVGNQPQHF. CDR3 DNA sequence: TGTGCCAGCAGTGAACAGGGGGTTGTAGGGAATCAGCCCCAGCATTTT.